This TCR beta chain comes out of a study of OX40 agonist ivuxolimab in advanced cancers. Study background: Patients were treated with ivuxolimab, an agonistic anti-OX40 (CD134) antibody.

Method: immunoSEQ multiplex PCR; TCRdb's copy keeps in-frame clones and lacks some. This sample has under 65,000 clones, with about 89% found just once. General study points: Normalized T-cell clonal expansion was also low in some nonresponders.

About this clone itself: What it binds is not known.

Trimming shortened V by 6 bases and J by 3 bases, and 11 bases separated the two germline ends. The CDR3 covers 14 residues. In germline, CDR1 is MNHEY, CDR2 SVGAGI. V usage is TRBV6-5 and J usage is TRBJ2-2; the D gene is possibly TRBD1 (6 bases). Material: CD4+ or CD8+ T cells sorted from blood, obtained in a trial of the OX40 agonist ivuxolimab. The clonotype was recovered from an adult with an advanced solid tumor such as melanoma, head and neck, liver or kidney cancer. Here the CDR3 reads CASSRAGDTGELFF. The CDR3 DNA reads TGTGCCAGCAGCAGGGCAGGGGACACCGGGGAGCTGTTTTTT.